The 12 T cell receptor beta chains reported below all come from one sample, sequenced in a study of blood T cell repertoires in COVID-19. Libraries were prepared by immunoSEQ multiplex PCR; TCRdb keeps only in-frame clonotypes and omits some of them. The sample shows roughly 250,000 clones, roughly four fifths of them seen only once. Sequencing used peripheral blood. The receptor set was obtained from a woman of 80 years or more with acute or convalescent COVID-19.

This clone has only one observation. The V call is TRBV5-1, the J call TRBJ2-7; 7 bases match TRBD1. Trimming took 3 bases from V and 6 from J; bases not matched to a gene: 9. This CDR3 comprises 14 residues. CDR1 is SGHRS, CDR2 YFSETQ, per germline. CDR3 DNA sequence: TGCGCCAGCAGCTCTGACAGGGTAGGAGGCGAGCAGTACTTC. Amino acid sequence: CASSSDRVGGEQYF.

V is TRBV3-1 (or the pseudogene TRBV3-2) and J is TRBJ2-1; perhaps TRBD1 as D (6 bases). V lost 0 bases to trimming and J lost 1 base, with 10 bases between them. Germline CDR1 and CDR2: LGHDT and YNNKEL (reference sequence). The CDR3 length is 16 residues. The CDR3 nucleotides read TGTGCCAGCAGCCAAGAGGGGGCCCTATCCTACAATGAGCAGTTCTTC. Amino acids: CASSQEGALSYNEQFF.

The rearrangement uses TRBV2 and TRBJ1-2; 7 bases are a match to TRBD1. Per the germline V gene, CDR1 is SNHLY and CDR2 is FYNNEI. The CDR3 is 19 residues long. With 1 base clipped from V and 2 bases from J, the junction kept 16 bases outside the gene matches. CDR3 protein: CASSEEGETGPSTNYGYTF. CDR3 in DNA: TGTGCCAGCAGTGAAGAAGGCGAGACAGGGCCAAGTACGAACTATGGCTACACCTTC.

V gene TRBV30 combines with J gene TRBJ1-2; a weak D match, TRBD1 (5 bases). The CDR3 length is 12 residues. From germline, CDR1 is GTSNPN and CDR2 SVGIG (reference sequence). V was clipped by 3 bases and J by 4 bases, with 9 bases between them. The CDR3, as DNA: TGTGCCTGGAGCGCGACAGTCTATGGCTACACCTTC. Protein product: CAWSATVYGYTF.

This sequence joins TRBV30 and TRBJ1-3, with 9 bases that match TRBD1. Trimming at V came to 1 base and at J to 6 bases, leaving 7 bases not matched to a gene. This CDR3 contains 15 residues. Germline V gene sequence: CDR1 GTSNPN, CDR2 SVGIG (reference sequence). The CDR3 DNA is TGTGCCTGGAGTGCCCGGGGGACAGGGCTAAACACCATATATTTT. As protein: CAWSARGTGLNTIYF.

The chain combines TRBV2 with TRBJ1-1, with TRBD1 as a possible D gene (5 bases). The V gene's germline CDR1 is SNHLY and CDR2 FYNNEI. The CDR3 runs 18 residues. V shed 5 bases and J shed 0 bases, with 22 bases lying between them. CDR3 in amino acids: CASSWGRQPSQLNTEAFF. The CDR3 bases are TGTGCCAGCAGTTGGGGCAGACAGCCATCTCAATTGAACACTGAAGCTTTCTTT. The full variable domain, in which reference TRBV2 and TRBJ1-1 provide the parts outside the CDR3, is EPEVTQTPSHQVTQMGQEVILRCVPISNHLYFYWYRQILGQKVEFLVSFYNNEISEKSEIFDDQFSVERPDGSNFTLKIRSTKLEDSAMYFCASSWGRQPSQLNTEAFFGQGTRLTVV.

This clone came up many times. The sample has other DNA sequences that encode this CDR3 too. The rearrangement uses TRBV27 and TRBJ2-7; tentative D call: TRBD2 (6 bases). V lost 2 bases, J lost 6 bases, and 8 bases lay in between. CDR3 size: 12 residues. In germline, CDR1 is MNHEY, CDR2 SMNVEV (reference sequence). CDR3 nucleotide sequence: TGTGCCAGCAGTTTACCCGGGGGCGAGCAGTACTTC. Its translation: CASSLPGGEQYF.

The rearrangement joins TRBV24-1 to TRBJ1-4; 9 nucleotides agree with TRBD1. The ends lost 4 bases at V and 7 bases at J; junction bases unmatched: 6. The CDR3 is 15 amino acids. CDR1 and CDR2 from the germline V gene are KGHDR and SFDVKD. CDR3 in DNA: TGTGCCACCAGTGACTCCGGGACAGGGAGTGAAAAACTGTTTTTT. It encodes CATSDSGTGSEKLFF.

The CDR3 DNA is TGCGCCAGCAGCTTAACTAGGCAAGAGACCCAGTACTTC. Its protein product is CASSLTRQETQYF. The chain couples TRBV5-1 to TRBJ2-5; possible D gene TRBD2, 5 bases. The germline gives CDR1 SGHRS, CDR2 YFSETQ. The CDR3 extends over 13 amino acids. V gave up 2 bases and J gave up 2 bases, with 7 bases separating them.

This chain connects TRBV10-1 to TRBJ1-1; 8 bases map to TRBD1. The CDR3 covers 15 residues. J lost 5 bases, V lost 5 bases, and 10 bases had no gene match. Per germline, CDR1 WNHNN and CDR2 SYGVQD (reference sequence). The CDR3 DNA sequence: TGCGCCAGCAGTCTACGGACAGGGACGCGAACTGAAGCTTTCTTT. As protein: CASSLRTGTRTEAFF.

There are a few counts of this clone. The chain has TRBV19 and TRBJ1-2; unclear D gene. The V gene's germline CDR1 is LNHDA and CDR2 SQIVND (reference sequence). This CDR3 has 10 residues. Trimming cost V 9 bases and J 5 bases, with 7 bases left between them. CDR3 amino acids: CASEGYGYTF. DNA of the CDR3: TGTGCCAGCGAGGGTTATGGCTACACCTTC.

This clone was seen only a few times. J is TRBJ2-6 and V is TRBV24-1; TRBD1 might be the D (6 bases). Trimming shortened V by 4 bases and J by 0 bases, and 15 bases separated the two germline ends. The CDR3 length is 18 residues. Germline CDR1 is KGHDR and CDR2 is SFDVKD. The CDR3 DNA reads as TGTGCCACCAGTGAGTCCGGGACACCTCACTCTGGGGCCAACGTCCTGACTTTC. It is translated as CATSESGTPHSGANVLTF.